This T cell receptor beta chain was recovered during a study of blood T cell repertoires in COVID-19. Whole-study context: Specimens from acute and convalescent COVID-19 originated in the United States, Italy and Spain. Sample material is recorded as cDNA or gDNA derived from T cells, B-cell-depleted T cells, or PBMCs.

The CDR3 runs 15 residues. Per germline, CDR1 SGHTA and CDR2 FQGNSA. V lost 2 bases, J lost 1 base, and 9 bases lay in between. Authors' data handling: Using reference gene primer amplification, nucleated cell counts were estimated. Method: immunoSEQ multiplex PCR; TCRdb's copy keeps in-frame clones and lacks some. V and J calls plus clone size are reproduced from that table; the DNA served to infer D and trimming. The table lists roughly 130,000 clones, less than 90% of them singletons, with approximately 2.4% in the top ten. This sequence originates from a human donor with COVID-19, enrolled during active disease. The donor label of this sample is uncertain. Material: peripheral blood. V gene TRBV7-2 combines with J gene TRBJ2-1; no reliable D call. The CDR3 loop reads CASSLMFGSYNEQFF. The CDR3 DNA is TGTGCCAGCAGCTTAATGTTCGGGTCCTACAATGAGCAGTTCTTC.